The clone carrying this T cell receptor beta chain was observed once. Antigen unknown. The data originate from a study of OX40 agonist ivuxolimab in advanced cancers. The CDR3 loop spans 14 amino acids. The V gene's germline CDR1 is LNHDA and CDR2 SQIVND (reference sequence). Trimming removed 4 bases from V and 4 bases from J, with 11 bases in between. The method was immunoSEQ multiplex PCR; TCRdb's version includes in-frame clones alone and lacks a portion of them. The sample lists some 60,000 clones, around 90% occurring once. Whole-study findings and limits: Averaged across samples, CD8+ T cells carried more expanded clones than CD4+ did. Clonal expansion was among the lowest in partial responders at 0.1-3.0 mg/kg, especially CD8+. Low levels of normalized T-cell clonal expansion also appeared in some nonresponders. Both CD4+ and CD8+ T cell populations in blood had undergone clonal expansion by week 6 at 0.1 to 3.0 mg/kg.

The sequences come from CD4+ or CD8+ T cells sorted from blood, collected in a trial of the OX40 agonist ivuxolimab. The sequence was obtained from an adult with an advanced solid tumor such as melanoma, head and neck, liver or kidney cancer. The chain joins TRBV19 to TRBJ1-5; possibly TRBD1 for D (6 bases). CDR3 bases: TGTGCCAGTAGTACGACAGGTCTTAATCAGCCCCAGCATTTT. Protein: CASSTTGLNQPQHF.